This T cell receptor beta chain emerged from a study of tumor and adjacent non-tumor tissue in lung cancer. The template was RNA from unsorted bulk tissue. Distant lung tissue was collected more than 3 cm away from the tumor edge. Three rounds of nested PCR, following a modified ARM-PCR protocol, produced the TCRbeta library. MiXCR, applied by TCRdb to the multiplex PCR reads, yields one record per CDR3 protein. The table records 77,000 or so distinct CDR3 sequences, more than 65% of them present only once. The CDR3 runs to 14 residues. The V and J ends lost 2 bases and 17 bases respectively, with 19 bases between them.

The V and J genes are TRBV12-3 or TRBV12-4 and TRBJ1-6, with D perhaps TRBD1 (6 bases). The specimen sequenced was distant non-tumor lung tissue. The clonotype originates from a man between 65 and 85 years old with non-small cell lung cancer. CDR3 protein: CASSLWGAQSPFHF. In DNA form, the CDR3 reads TGTGCCAGCAGTTTATGGGGGGCACAATCTCCCTTCCACTTT.